This TCR beta chain was identified in a study of T cells in Graves' hyperthyroidism and ophthalmopathy. Whole-study results and caveats: Blood held most thyroid clonotypes expanded above 0.001 frequency.

The CDR3 regions of TCR beta were amplified from RNA transcripts. With the HTBI primer set, the TCR CDR3 went through a first round of RT-PCR. TCRdb analysed the multiplex PCR reads with MiXCR anew, one entry per CDR3 protein. The table includes around 250,000 distinct CDR3 sequences, more than 14% detected once. The germline gives CDR1 SNHLY, CDR2 FYNNEI. V dropped 4 bases and J dropped 2 bases, with 8 bases sitting between them. This CDR3 is built from 14 residues. The sample holds many counts of this clonotype. The antigen is unknown. The clonotype comes from a woman in her thirties or forties with Graves' hyperthyroidism that later progressed to Graves' ophthalmopathy. The J gene is TRBJ2-2, the V gene TRBV2; D is undetermined. The sample consisted of blood. The CDR3 coding sequence is TGTGCCAGCAGTGTTTACCCCAACACCGGGGAGCTGTTTTTT. It codes for CASSVYPNTGELFF.